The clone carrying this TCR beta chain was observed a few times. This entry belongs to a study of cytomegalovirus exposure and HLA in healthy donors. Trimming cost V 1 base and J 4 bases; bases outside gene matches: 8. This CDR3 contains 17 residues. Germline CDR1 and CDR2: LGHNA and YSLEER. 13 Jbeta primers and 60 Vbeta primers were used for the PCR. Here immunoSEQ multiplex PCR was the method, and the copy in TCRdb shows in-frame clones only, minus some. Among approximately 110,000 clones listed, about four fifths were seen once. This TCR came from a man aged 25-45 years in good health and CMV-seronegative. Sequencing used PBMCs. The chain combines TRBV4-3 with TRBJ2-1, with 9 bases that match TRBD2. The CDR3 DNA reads TGCGCCAGCAGCCAAGGGCCTAGCGGGGAGGTTTACAATGAGCAGTTCTTC. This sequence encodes CASSQGPSGEVYNEQFF.